This TCR beta chain was documented in a study of neurological immune-mediated disorders. With 6 bases clipped from V and 3 bases from J, the junction kept 10 bases outside the gene matches. Looked up from germline, CDR1 is DFQATT and CDR2 is SNEGSKA (reference sequence). The CDR3 sequence is 14 residues long. MiXCR, applied by TCRdb to the 5' RACE reads, yields one record per CDR3 protein. The sample contains approximately 74,000 distinct CDR3 sequences, around 5.5% of which appear only once. Study-level results: In HTLV-1-associated myelopathy, TCR clonal expansion was greatest, whereas multiple sclerosis had the least, falling below healthy controls.

In its sample, this clonotype was seen many times. The antigen is undetermined. The receptor's source is a man between 18 and 35 years old with multiple sclerosis. Sequencing was done on a sample of PBMCs. The chain has TRBV20-1 and TRBJ2-7, with 8 bases lining up with TRBD1. The CDR3 nucleotides are TGCAGTGCAAGCACCGGGACAGGCCTCTACGAGCAGTACTTC. Translating gives CSASTGTGLYEQYF.